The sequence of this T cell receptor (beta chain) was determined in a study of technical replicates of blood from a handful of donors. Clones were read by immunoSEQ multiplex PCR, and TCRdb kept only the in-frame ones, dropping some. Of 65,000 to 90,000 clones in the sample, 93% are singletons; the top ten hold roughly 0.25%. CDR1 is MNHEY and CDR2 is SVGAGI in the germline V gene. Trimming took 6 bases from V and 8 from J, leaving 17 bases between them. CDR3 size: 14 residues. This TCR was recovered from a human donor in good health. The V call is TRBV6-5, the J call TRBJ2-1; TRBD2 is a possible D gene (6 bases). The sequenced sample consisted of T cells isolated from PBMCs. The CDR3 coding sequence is TGTGCCAGCAGACCGGGACTCATAGGCTATGAGCAGTTCTTC. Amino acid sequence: CASRPGLIGYEQFF.